This T cell receptor beta chain was documented in a study of CD8+ T cells in alopecia areata. RNA, once extracted, was reverse transcribed into cDNA for use as the sequencing template. This table comes from immunoSEQ multiplex PCR, and its TCRdb copy is limited to in-frame clones, with some not included. Of around 150,000 clones listed, around 59% are singletons. Germline assignment: CDR1 SNHLY and CDR2 FYNNEI. V lost 8 bases and J lost 2, with 13 bases in between. The CDR3 is 14 amino acids. Treatment specified: oral pan-JAK inhibitor, 5-10 mg twice daily. The sample here was CD4+ T cells sorted from blood, taken at week 24, from a patient treated with tofacitinib. The V call is TRBV2, the J call TRBJ1-5; D is ambiguous. The TCR sequence derives from a human donor with alopecia areata. CDR3 region: CASRGNVGNQPQHF. The CDR3 nucleotides are TGTGCCAGCCGGGGAAATGTGGGCAATCAGCCCCAGCATTTT.